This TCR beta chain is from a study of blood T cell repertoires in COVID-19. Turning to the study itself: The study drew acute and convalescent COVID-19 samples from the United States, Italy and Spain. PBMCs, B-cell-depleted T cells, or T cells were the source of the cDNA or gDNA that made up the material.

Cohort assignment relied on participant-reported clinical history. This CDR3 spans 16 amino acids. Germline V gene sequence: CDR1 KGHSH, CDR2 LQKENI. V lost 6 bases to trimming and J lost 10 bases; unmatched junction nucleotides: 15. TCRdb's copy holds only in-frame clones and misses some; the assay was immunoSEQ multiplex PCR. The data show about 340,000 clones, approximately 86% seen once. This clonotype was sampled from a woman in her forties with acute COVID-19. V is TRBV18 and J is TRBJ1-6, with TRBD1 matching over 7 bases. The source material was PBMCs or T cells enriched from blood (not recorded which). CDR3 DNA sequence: TGTGCCAGCTCGCAACGGACCCGGGACAGTAGATCACCCCTCCACTTT. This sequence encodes CASSQRTRDSRSPLHF.